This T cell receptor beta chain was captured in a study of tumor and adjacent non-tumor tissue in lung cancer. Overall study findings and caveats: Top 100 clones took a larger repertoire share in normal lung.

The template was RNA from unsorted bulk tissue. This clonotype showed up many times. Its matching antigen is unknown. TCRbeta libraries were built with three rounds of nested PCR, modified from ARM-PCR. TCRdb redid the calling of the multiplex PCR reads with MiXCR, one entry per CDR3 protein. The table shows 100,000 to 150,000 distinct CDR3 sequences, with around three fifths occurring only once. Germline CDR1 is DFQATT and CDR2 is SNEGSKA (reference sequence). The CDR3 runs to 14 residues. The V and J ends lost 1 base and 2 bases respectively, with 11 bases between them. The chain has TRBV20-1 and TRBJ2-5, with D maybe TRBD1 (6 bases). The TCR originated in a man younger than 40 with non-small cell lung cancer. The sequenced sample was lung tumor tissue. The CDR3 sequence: CSARAYREQETQYF. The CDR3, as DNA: TGCAGTGCTAGAGCGTACAGGGAGCAAGAGACCCAGTACTTC.